These 15 T cell receptor beta chains originate from one sample sequenced in a study of CD8 T cells in ankylosing spondylitis. TCRdb reprocessed the 5' RACE reads with MiXCR, giving one entry per CDR3 protein. The sample holds under 300,000 distinct CDR3 sequences; over 8.5% are singletons and the top ten take less than 7%. Material: blood, either unsorted or a sorted T cell fraction (not recorded which). These receptors came from a male donor with ankylosing spondylitis or in good health (not recorded which).

This clonotype was observed a few times. The J gene is TRBJ2-2, the V gene TRBV20-1, with D possibly TRBD2 on 5 matching bases. Germline V CDR1 and CDR2: DFQATT, SNEGSKA (reference sequence). This CDR3 comprises 12 residues. V gave up 7 bases and J gave up 4 bases, with 10 bases separating them. CDR3 bases: TGCAGTGTAGCGTTAGGCACCGGGGAGCTGTTTTTT. Its protein is CSVALGTGELFF.

A word on this clonotype: Being one base from a much bigger clone, this may be a read error. The chain uses TRBV28 and TRBJ2-7; no definite D call. The germline CDR1 and CDR2 sequences are MDHEN and SYDVKM. The CDR3 is 14 amino acids. The CDR3 region is CTSSLSVTFHEQYF. CDR3 coding DNA: TGTACCAGCAGTTTGTCGGTGACTTTCCACGAGCAGTACTTC.

As to this clonotype: This may arise from a read error, as a much more abundant clone is one base away. The genes are TRBV6-5 and TRBJ1-5; D is possibly TRBD1 (5 bases). The length of the CDR3 is 17 residues. Germline V lookup: CDR1 MNHEY, CDR2 SVGAGI. The CDR3 here is CASIYSSWGDSNQPQHF. The CDR3 DNA follows: TGTGCCAGCATTTACAGCTCGTGGGGGGATAGCAATCAGCCCCAGCATTTT.

This clonotype was recorded many times. The chain is built from TRBV29-1 and TRBJ1-5; possibly TRBD1 for D (6 bases). CDR3 length: 13 residues. V was cut by 4 bases and J by 7 bases, with 14 bases left in between. Germline V gene sequence: CDR1 SQVTM, CDR2 ANQGSEA. CDR3 sequence: CSVGDIRGQPQHF. The CDR3, as DNA: TGCAGCGTTGGGGACATCAGAGGGCAGCCCCAGCATTTT.

This clonotype was counted many times. The V call is TRBV9, the J call TRBJ2-5, with D perhaps given as TRBD1 or TRBD2 (6 bases each). CDR1 SGDLS and CDR2 YYNGEE come from the germline V gene. The CDR3 runs 15 residues. V was shortened by 1 base and J by 5 bases, with 15 bases between the two germline ends. The CDR3 region has the DNA TGTGCCAGCAGCGTAAGGGGGGCTAATGGGGAGACCCAGTACTTC. The encoded protein is CASSVRGANGETQYF.

This clonotype was counted many times. V and J are TRBV15 and TRBJ1-3; D gene ambiguous. With 8 bases removed from V and 0 bases from J, the gap between germline ends came to 11 bases. The CDR3 consists of 14 residues. Germline V lookup: CDR1 LNHNV, CDR2 YYDKDF (reference sequence). CDR3 bases: TGTGCCACCCGACCGGAGATCTCTGGAAACACCATATATTTT. Translating it yields CATRPEISGNTIYF. Full variable domain (outside the CDR3, taken from reference TRBV15 and TRBJ1-3): DAMVIQNPRYQVTQFGKPVTLSCSQTLNHNVMYWYQQKSSQAPKLLFHYYDKDFNNEADTPDNFQSRRPNTSFCFLDIRSPGLGDTAMYLCATRPEISGNTIYFGEGSWLTVV.

This clonotype was recorded a few times. The chain recombines TRBV15 with TRBJ1-1, with D maybe TRBD1 (5 bases). With 1 base removed from V and 5 bases from J, the gap between germline ends came to 11 bases. This CDR3 region has 14 residues. Germline V gene lookup returns CDR1 LNHNV and CDR2 YYDKDF (reference sequence). This chain's CDR3 is CATSRVQGGTEAFF. DNA for the CDR3: TGTGCCACCAGCAGAGTCCAGGGCGGAACTGAAGCTTTCTTT.

Comments on this clonotype: At one end, the junction sequence differs from germline, possibly due to a read error. The genes are TRBV2 and TRBJ2-3; D may be TRBD1 or TRBD2 (5 bases each). Germline V gene sequence: CDR1 SNHLY, CDR2 FYNNEI. This CDR3 region has 15 residues. The CDR3 here is CDSSEARGVADTQYF. CDR3 sequence (DNA): TGTGACAGCAGTGAGGCGAGGGGAGTTGCGGATACGCAGTATTTT.

The chain has TRBV6-5 and TRBJ2-1; D possibly uses TRBD1 or TRBD2 (5 bases each). V was pared by 1 base and J by 10 bases, with 11 bases between. The length of the CDR3 is 13 residues. CDR1 and CDR2 from the germline V gene are MNHEY and SVGAGI. The CDR3 sequence is CASSYLRGAEQFF. The CDR3 coding sequence is TGTGCCAGCAGTTACTTGAGGGGCGCGGAGCAGTTCTTC.

This clonotype was counted many times. This rearrangement joins TRBV29-1 to TRBJ2-3; a weak D match, TRBD2 (5 bases). The germline V gene encodes CDR1 SQVTM and CDR2 ANQGSEA. The length of the CDR3 is 15 residues. Trimming took 7 bases from V and 5 from J, leaving 22 bases between them. DNA for the CDR3: TGCAGCGCCCTAGCCAGCTTTGTGGGTGGAGATACGCAGTATTTT. Its translation: CSALASFVGGDTQYF.

This clonotype was counted at least ten times. The rearrangement uses TRBV15 and TRBJ2-7; maybe TRBD2 (5 bases). Between the trimmed V and J ends, which lost 0 bases and 5 bases, there was a span of 14 bases. CDR3 length: 15 amino acids. From germline, CDR1 is LNHNV and CDR2 YYDKDF (reference sequence). CDR3 loop: CATSRDRDAPHEQYF. The CDR3 coding sequence is TGTGCCACCAGCAGAGATCGGGATGCCCCCCACGAGCAGTACTTC. Supplemented by reference TRBV15 and TRBJ2-7, the full variable domain reads DAMVIQNPRYQVTQFGKPVTLSCSQTLNHNVMYWYQQKSSQAPKLLFHYYDKDFNNEADTPDNFQSRRPNTSFCFLDIRSPGLGDTAMYLCATSRDRDAPHEQYFGPGTRLTVT.

This clonotype was recorded at least ten times. CDR3 bases: TGTGCCAGCAGCTTAGCGGTGAAAGATGCTGAAGCTTTCTTT. As protein: CASSLAVKDAEAFF. The chain links TRBV7-8 to TRBJ1-1; D is uncertain. The CDR3 runs to 14 residues. Germline assignment: CDR1 SGHVS and CDR2 FQNEAQ. Trimming removed 0 bases at V and 6 bases at J, with 11 bases between. Full variable domain (outside the CDR3, taken from reference TRBV7-8 and TRBJ1-1): GAGVSQSPRYKVAKRGQDVALRCDPISGHVSLFWYQQALGQGPEFLTYFQNEAQLDKSGLPSDRFFAERPEGSVSTLKIQRTQQEDSAVYLCASSLAVKDAEAFFGQGTRLTVV.

The rearrangement links TRBV7-9 to TRBJ2-3, with 9 nucleotides matching TRBD2. The germline V gene encodes CDR1 SEHNR and CDR2 FQNEAQ (reference sequence). The length of the CDR3 is 16 residues. With 6 bases clipped from V and 4 bases from J, the junction kept 11 bases outside the gene matches. This chain's CDR3 is CASSTVGGGGADTQYF. As DNA, the CDR3 is TGTGCCAGCAGTACGGTCGGTGGCGGGGGGGCAGATACGCAGTATTTT.

The V gene is TRBV12-3 or TRBV12-4, the J gene TRBJ2-3; 9 nucleotides agree with TRBD2. The CDR3 contains 14 residues. The ends lost 11 bases at V and 0 bases at J; junction bases unmatched: 6. For the CDR3, the DNA is TGTGCCGCGGGGGGGGGACGGAGCACAGATACGCAGTATTTT. Translated, it gives CAAGGGRSTDTQYF.

This clonotype was found many times. V gene TRBV12-3 or TRBV12-4 combines with J gene TRBJ2-2; 8 bases are shared with TRBD1. The V and J ends lost 2 bases and 6 bases, in that order; junction bases with no gene match: 8. The CDR3 length is 16 residues. In nucleotides, the CDR3 is TGTGCCAGCAGTTTAAAACCGGACAGGGAGTCCGGGGAGCTGTTTTTT. As protein: CASSLKPDRESGELFF.